The rows below give T cell receptor beta chains drawn from one sample of a study of cytomegalovirus exposure and HLA in healthy donors. Profiling relied on immunoSEQ multiplex PCR, and the TCRdb table lists in-frame clones only, not all of them. Found here are 150,000 to 200,000 clones, around 78% of them singletons; the top ten hold 1%. The source material was PBMCs. These receptors were obtained from a woman aged 40 to 49 in good health and CMV-seronegative. Both conserved end residues are part of each CDR3. Fields, in order: clone size, D gene, J gene, V gene, CDR3 DNA, CDR3 protein. The D gene is left open where the match is weak. Not every row has a clone size; where given, it reads once, few, many or a size class.

abundance: .; d_gene: .; j_gene: TRBJ2-7; v_gene: TRBV7-8; CDR3nt: TGTGCCAGCAGCTTCGGGACAACTTCCTACGAGCAGTACTTC; CDR3aa: CASSFGTTSYEQYF
abundance: .; d_gene: TRBD2; j_gene: TRBJ2-3; v_gene: TRBV7-8; CDR3nt: TGTGCCAGCAGCTTTCGTGCGGGAGACGGAGATACGCAGTATTTT; CDR3aa: CASSFRAGDGDTQYF
abundance: .; d_gene: TRBD1; j_gene: TRBJ1-4; v_gene: TRBV15; CDR3nt: TGTGCCACCAGCTCTTTTCCGGGACAGGGTACCGAAAAACTGTTTTTT; CDR3aa: CATSSFPGQGTEKLFF
abundance: .; d_gene: TRBD2; j_gene: TRBJ2-7; v_gene: TRBV28; CDR3nt: TGTGCCAGCAGTGGGGGACTAGCGGGAGAGGCGCAGTACTTC; CDR3aa: CASSGGLAGEAQYF
abundance: .; d_gene: .; j_gene: TRBJ2-2; v_gene: TRBV5-1; CDR3nt: TGCGCCAGCAGCTTGAGCAACCCCGAGGGCACCGGGGAGCTGTTTTTT; CDR3aa: CASSLSNPEGTGELFF
abundance: .; d_gene: TRBD1; j_gene: TRBJ1-4; v_gene: TRBV2; CDR3nt: TGTGCCAGCAGTGAAGGACAGGGTAGTGAAAAACTGTTTTTT; CDR3aa: CASSEGQGSEKLFF
abundance: .; d_gene: TRBD1; j_gene: TRBJ2-3; v_gene: TRBV27; CDR3nt: TGTGCCAGCAGACCTCAGGGGGTCGATACGCAGTATTTT; CDR3aa: CASRPQGVDTQYF
abundance: .; d_gene: TRBD1; j_gene: TRBJ2-1; v_gene: TRBV19; CDR3nt: TGTGCCAGCGAGGGACAGGGACAATATGAGCAGTTCTTC; CDR3aa: CASEGQGQYEQFF
abundance: .; d_gene: TRBD2; j_gene: TRBJ2-4; v_gene: TRBV28; CDR3nt: TGTGCCAGCATCGGGGGAGGGCCCCGGGGGAACATTCAGTACTTC; CDR3aa: CASIGGGPRGNIQYF
abundance: .; d_gene: TRBD1; j_gene: TRBJ2-3; v_gene: TRBV6-6; CDR3nt: TGTGCCAGCAGTTGGGACAGGCCCCCAGATACGCAGTATTTT; CDR3aa: CASSWDRPPDTQYF
abundance: .; d_gene: .; j_gene: TRBJ1-4; v_gene: TRBV29-1; CDR3nt: TGCAGCGTGACTGTCGGTCGGACCCGGGCAGGAGGGGAACTGTTTTTT; CDR3aa: CSVTVGRTRAGGELFF
abundance: .; d_gene: .; j_gene: TRBJ2-7; v_gene: TRBV7-2; CDR3nt: TGTGCCAGCAGCTTAGCGGGCCTCACGGGGGACGAGCAGTACTTC; CDR3aa: CASSLAGLTGDEQYF
abundance: .; d_gene: TRBD1; j_gene: TRBJ2-2; v_gene: TRBV9; CDR3nt: TGTGCCAGCAGCGCCCCGGGACAGGGAAGCACCGGGGAGCTGTTTTTT; CDR3aa: CASSAPGQGSTGELFF
abundance: .; d_gene: .; j_gene: TRBJ1-1; v_gene: TRBV14; CDR3nt: TGTGCCAGCAGCCGAGACCTACAGGGAACGGGGCTCTTT; CDR3aa: CASSRDLQGTGLF
abundance: .; d_gene: .; j_gene: TRBJ2-5; v_gene: TRBV21-1; CDR3nt: TGTGCCAGCAGCAAAGGTGATAGGTACTTC; CDR3aa: CASSKGDRYF
abundance: few; d_gene: TRBD2; j_gene: TRBJ2-5; v_gene: TRBV28; CDR3nt: TGTGCCAGCAGTTTTTCCTTGGCCCTTAGCGGGGCGAAAGAGACCCAGTACTTC; CDR3aa: CASSFSLALSGAKETQYF
abundance: .; d_gene: .; j_gene: TRBJ2-1; v_gene: TRBV2; CDR3nt: TGTGCCAGCATAGTCGGCTTGGGGCCCTACAATGAGCAGTTCTTC; CDR3aa: CASIVGLGPYNEQFF
abundance: .; d_gene: .; j_gene: TRBJ2-7; v_gene: TRBV18; CDR3nt: TGTGCCAGCTCACCAGGAGAGGGAGACGAGCAGTACTTC; CDR3aa: CASSPGEGDEQYF
abundance: .; d_gene: .; j_gene: TRBJ2-7; v_gene: TRBV30; CDR3nt: TGTGCCTGCCCGTACGCCATCGACAGGAACTACGAGCAGTACTTC; CDR3aa: CACPYAIDRNYEQYF
abundance: .; d_gene: .; j_gene: TRBJ2-1; v_gene: TRBV7-9; CDR3nt: TGTGCCAGCAGCCCCGGATTCGGGGAAGACAATGAGCAGTTCTTC; CDR3aa: CASSPGFGEDNEQFF
abundance: .; d_gene: .; j_gene: TRBJ1-2; v_gene: TRBV6-1; CDR3nt: TGTGCCAGCAGTTCTTCAGGGAGGGATAACTATGGCTACACCTTC; CDR3aa: CASSSSGRDNYGYTF
abundance: .; d_gene: .; j_gene: TRBJ1-1; v_gene: TRBV6-1; CDR3nt: TGTGCCAGCAGTGGGCAACAGGGCGCGAACACTGAAGCTTTCTTT; CDR3aa: CASSGQQGANTEAFF
abundance: .; d_gene: TRBD2; j_gene: TRBJ2-3; v_gene: TRBV27; CDR3nt: TGTGCCAGCAGTTTTTCGGTACAACTAGCGGGAGAGACAGATACGCAGTATTTT; CDR3aa: CASSFSVQLAGETDTQYF
abundance: .; d_gene: .; j_gene: TRBJ2-2; v_gene: TRBV4-1; CDR3nt: TGCGCCAGCAGCCAAGATCAGAGGGAATGGGCGAACACCGGGGAGCTGTTTTTT; CDR3aa: CASSQDQREWANTGELFF
abundance: few; d_gene: .; j_gene: TRBJ1-1; v_gene: TRBV5-1; CDR3nt: TGCGCCAGCAGCTTGGACATTCAAGCTGAAGCTTTCTTT; CDR3aa: CASSLDIQAEAFF
abundance: .; d_gene: .; j_gene: TRBJ2-6; v_gene: TRBV10-3; CDR3nt: TGTGCCATCAGTTCCGGACAGACTGGGGCCAACGTCCTGACTTTC; CDR3aa: CAISSGQTGANVLTF
abundance: .; d_gene: .; j_gene: TRBJ2-3; v_gene: TRBV6-1; CDR3nt: TGTGCCAGCAGTGAAGCCGGAGATACGCAGTATTTT; CDR3aa: CASSEAGDTQYF
abundance: .; d_gene: TRBD2; j_gene: TRBJ2-3; v_gene: TRBV10-3; CDR3nt: TGTGCCATCCGGGGGCGGGAGGGAGATACGCAGTATTTT; CDR3aa: CAIRGREGDTQYF
abundance: .; d_gene: .; j_gene: TRBJ1-1; v_gene: TRBV7-6; CDR3nt: TGTGCCAGCAGCCCACAGGGGAACACTGAAGCTTTCTTT; CDR3aa: CASSPQGNTEAFF
abundance: once; d_gene: .; j_gene: TRBJ1-3; v_gene: TRBV5-6; CDR3nt: TGTGCCAGCAGCTTACGGAGCTCTGGAAACACCATATATTTT; CDR3aa: CASSLRSSGNTIYF
abundance: .; d_gene: .; j_gene: TRBJ2-5; v_gene: TRBV5-1; CDR3nt: TGCGCCAGCAGCTTGGGGGGACTCCAAGAGACCCAGTACTTC; CDR3aa: CASSLGGLQETQYF
abundance: few; d_gene: TRBD2; j_gene: TRBJ2-7; v_gene: TRBV27; CDR3nt: TGTGCCAGCAGTTTACTCGGGACTAGTTTCCCGTACGAGCAGTACTTC; CDR3aa: CASSLLGTSFPYEQYF
abundance: .; d_gene: TRBD2; j_gene: TRBJ2-1; v_gene: TRBV30; CDR3nt: TGTGCCTGGATGTTGGGACTAACTAGCGGGAGTAGCTCCTACAATGAGCAGTTCTTC; CDR3aa: CAWMLGLTSGSSSYNEQFF
abundance: .; d_gene: .; j_gene: TRBJ2-1; v_gene: TRBV5-8; CDR3nt: TGTGCCAGCAGTCGACAGTCCAATGAGCAGTTCTTC; CDR3aa: CASSRQSNEQFF
abundance: .; d_gene: TRBD2; j_gene: TRBJ2-3; v_gene: TRBV7-9; CDR3nt: TGTGCCAGCAGCTTAATTAGCGGGAAAGGGCAGGGAGATACGCAGTATTTT; CDR3aa: CASSLISGKGQGDTQYF
abundance: .; d_gene: .; j_gene: TRBJ2-1; v_gene: TRBV7-9; CDR3nt: TGTGCCAGCAGCCTCCGGACTACCAATGAGCAGTTCTTC; CDR3aa: CASSLRTTNEQFF
abundance: .; d_gene: TRBD2; j_gene: TRBJ2-4; v_gene: TRBV7-9; CDR3nt: TGTGCCAGCAGCTACCCCTCAGCGGGAGATAACATTCAGTACTTC; CDR3aa: CASSYPSAGDNIQYF
abundance: .; d_gene: .; j_gene: TRBJ1-1; v_gene: TRBV5-1; CDR3nt: TGCGCCAGCAGCTTGGGGGCAGGACAAGGAGCTTTCTTT; CDR3aa: CASSLGAGQGAFF
abundance: .; d_gene: TRBD2; j_gene: TRBJ2-5; v_gene: TRBV2; CDR3nt: TGTGCCAGCAGGGCGGGGGGAAGGCAGACCCAGTACTTC; CDR3aa: CASRAGGRQTQYF
abundance: .; d_gene: .; j_gene: TRBJ2-5; v_gene: TRBV7-9; CDR3nt: TGTGCCAGCAGCCGTAGCGTACTAGAGACCCAGTACTTC; CDR3aa: CASSRSVLETQYF
abundance: .; d_gene: TRBD1; j_gene: TRBJ2-5; v_gene: TRBV5-1; CDR3nt: TGCGCCAGCAGCTGGGCAGGGGGCGAAGAGACCCAGTACTTC; CDR3aa: CASSWAGGEETQYF
abundance: .; d_gene: .; j_gene: TRBJ2-3; v_gene: TRBV5-1; CDR3nt: TGCGCCAGCAGCCCCGAAGGAGGACTGGGGGATACGCAGTATTTT; CDR3aa: CASSPEGGLGDTQYF
abundance: .; d_gene: TRBD2; j_gene: TRBJ2-2; v_gene: TRBV5-1; CDR3nt: TGCGCCAGCAGCTTGGTGGTAGCGGGAGGTACCGGGGAGCTGTTTTTT; CDR3aa: CASSLVVAGGTGELFF
abundance: .; d_gene: .; j_gene: TRBJ1-3; v_gene: TRBV7-9; CDR3nt: TGTGCCAGCAGCTTATCTGGAGGTGGAAACACCATATATTTT; CDR3aa: CASSLSGGGNTIYF
abundance: few; d_gene: .; j_gene: TRBJ1-3; v_gene: TRBV5-1; CDR3nt: TGCGCCAGCAGCTTGAATACAGGCGGAAACACCATATATTTT; CDR3aa: CASSLNTGGNTIYF
abundance: .; d_gene: TRBD2; j_gene: TRBJ2-5; v_gene: TRBV5-1; CDR3nt: TGCGCCAGCAGCTTAGCGGGGGACCAAGAGACCCAGTACTTC; CDR3aa: CASSLAGDQETQYF
abundance: .; d_gene: .; j_gene: TRBJ1-1; v_gene: TRBV18; CDR3nt: TGTGCCAGCTCACCTCCGGGGGTATCGAACACTGAAGCTTTCTTT; CDR3aa: CASSPPGVSNTEAFF
abundance: once; d_gene: .; j_gene: TRBJ1-2; v_gene: TRBV14; CDR3nt: TGTGCCAGCAGCCAAGGGTCAGGACTCCCCTTCTATGGCTACACCTTC; CDR3aa: CASSQGSGLPFYGYTF
abundance: .; d_gene: .; j_gene: TRBJ2-7; v_gene: TRBV27; CDR3nt: TGTGCCAGCAGTTTATCGAGGGCGGGGGACAAGCAGTACTTC; CDR3aa: CASSLSRAGDKQYF
abundance: few; d_gene: TRBD2; j_gene: TRBJ2-3; v_gene: TRBV6-5; CDR3nt: TGTGCCAGCACCAGAACTAGCGGGAGTTTAGATACGCAGTATTTT; CDR3aa: CASTRTSGSLDTQYF
abundance: .; d_gene: TRBD1; j_gene: TRBJ1-4; v_gene: TRBV6-1; CDR3nt: TGTGCCAGCAGAGACAGGGGGAGTGAAAAACTGTTTTTT; CDR3aa: CASRDRGSEKLFF
abundance: .; d_gene: TRBD2; j_gene: TRBJ2-1; v_gene: TRBV7-9; CDR3nt: TGTGCCAGCAGTGGACCTAGCGGGGGGACTTCCTACAATGAGCAGTTCTTC; CDR3aa: CASSGPSGGTSYNEQFF
abundance: .; d_gene: .; j_gene: TRBJ2-1; v_gene: TRBV6-5; CDR3nt: TGTGCCAGCAGTTGGGCGGCGGGTGAGCAGTTCTTC; CDR3aa: CASSWAAGEQFF
abundance: .; d_gene: .; j_gene: TRBJ2-5; v_gene: TRBV6-6; CDR3nt: TGTGCCAGCAGTTCGGGACTCCTCCAAGAGACCCAGTACTTC; CDR3aa: CASSSGLLQETQYF
abundance: few; d_gene: TRBD2; j_gene: TRBJ2-3; v_gene: TRBV4-2; CDR3nt: TGTGCCAGCAGCCAAGAAAGGGGGGCGGGAGGCCACACAGATACGCAGTATTTT; CDR3aa: CASSQERGAGGHTDTQYF
abundance: .; d_gene: .; j_gene: TRBJ1-5; v_gene: TRBV5-1; CDR3nt: TGCGCCAGCAGCTTAGAGGGTGATAATCAGCCCCAGCATTTT; CDR3aa: CASSLEGDNQPQHF
abundance: .; d_gene: .; j_gene: TRBJ1-4; v_gene: TRBV30; CDR3nt: TGTGCCTGGAGTACCAGGGGTGGGGAAAAACTGTTTTTT; CDR3aa: CAWSTRGGEKLFF
abundance: .; d_gene: TRBD2; j_gene: TRBJ2-1; v_gene: TRBV19; CDR3nt: TGTGCCAGTAGTAGGGTTAGCGGGACGCTATACAATGAGCAGTTCTTC; CDR3aa: CASSRVSGTLYNEQFF
abundance: .; d_gene: .; j_gene: TRBJ1-1; v_gene: TRBV5-8; CDR3nt: TGTGCCAGCACTTTTATCTATGAAGCTTTCTTT; CDR3aa: CASTFIYEAFF